The subject of this entry is one TCR beta chain. This clone's antigen is unknown. Base quality data are lacking; no much larger clone is found one base away. Library prep was done by RT-PCR. The data were produced on an Illumina HiSeq 2500. In-frame beta chains were kept once TCRdb had trimmed the public reads at Q25 with fastp and called clones with MiXCR. Rows with one shared CDR3 protein collapse into an entry with the most common genes and DNA. The sample table records 530,000 or so distinct CDR3 sequences; about 25% of these occur just once. The ten biggest clones cover 1.5% to 2% of the sample. Here V drops 3 bases and J drops 4 bases, and the junction holds 8 bases not matched to any gene. Looking up the germline V gene (reference sequence) yields CDR1 DFQATT and CDR2 SNEGSKA. The CDR3 contains 15 residues, cysteine and phenylalanine counted. This entry keeps only the CDR3 DNA: 45 bases, framed from base 1.

The sample is drawn from a study of response to subunit inactivated influenza vaccine (dated by TCRdb to the late 2010s). About the study as a whole: The study used deep quantitative T cell receptor repertoire profiling to track responses to a trivalent subunit inactivated influenza vaccine. Study-wide conclusions, independent of this receptor: According to the authors, only a limited number of new T cells may be recruited by each seasonal influenza vaccination.

The rearrangement joined TRBV20-1 to TRBJ2-7, with 11 bases in between that match TRBD2. This sequence originates from a man aged 50 to 59 who received an inactivated influenza vaccine. Donor details come from another sample of the same person, matched by shared clones. The input for sequencing was CD4+ T cells sorted from PBMCs, taken approximately 5 days after vaccination. CDR3 region: CSASRSGRAGYEQYF. The bases are TGCAGTGCTAGCCGTAGCGGGAGGGCCGGGTACGAGCAGTACTTC.